The source of this TCR beta chain is a study of T cell responses to AZD1222 COVID-19 vaccine. Study-level results: There were repertoire samples only from the period after the peak T cell response. Only six or seven AZD1222 recipients tested seropositive at baseline. White British ancestry dominated among donors, who included more females, and clonal diversity was possibly underestimated. Regions 160-218 and 743-854 held dominance among vaccine-associated CD4 TCRs, which spanned spike.

Comment on this clone: As yet, its antigen is unknown.

Repertoires were generated with immunoSEQ multiplex PCR, while TCRdb's copy carries only in-frame clones and drops some. The table has about 90,000 clones, approximately 87% seen once. V was clipped by 1 base and J by 5 bases, with 18 bases between them. Germline V gene sequence: CDR1 LGHDT, CDR2 YNNKEL (reference sequence). This CDR3 has 17 residues. This TCR came from an adult who received the AZD1222 COVID-19 vaccine. This material consisted of peripheral blood, taken 28 days after the second AZD1222 dose. The chain carries TRBV3-1 (or the pseudogene TRBV3-2) and TRBJ2-1; TRBD2 is a possible D gene (7 bases). The CDR3: CASSQGLRGGDNNEQFF. In nucleotides, the CDR3 is TGTGCCAGCAGCCAAGGTCTGAGGGGGGGCGATAACAATGAGCAGTTCTTC.